This entry is about one TCR beta chain. V lost 5 bases and J lost 12; bases outside the gene matches: 15. The germline V gene has CDR1 SGHDN and CDR2 FVKESK. The CDR3 runs 16 residues. The source of the sample is a study of shared clonotypes between healthy human individuals. The repertoire was sequenced with immunoSEQ multiplex PCR; TCRdb's copy has only in-frame clones and lacks some. The sample holds 2 million or so clones, 85% to 95% seen once. V is TRBV14 and J is TRBJ1-4, with 10 bases lining up with TRBD1. Sequences were obtained from naive CD4+ T cells sorted from blood. Subset described: CD45RA+ positively selected. The clonotype comes from a man younger than 30 in good health. The CDR3 loop reads CASSKLPGTGVGELFF. The CDR3 bases are TGTGCCAGCAGCAAATTGCCCGGGACAGGGGTCGGAGAACTGTTTTTT.